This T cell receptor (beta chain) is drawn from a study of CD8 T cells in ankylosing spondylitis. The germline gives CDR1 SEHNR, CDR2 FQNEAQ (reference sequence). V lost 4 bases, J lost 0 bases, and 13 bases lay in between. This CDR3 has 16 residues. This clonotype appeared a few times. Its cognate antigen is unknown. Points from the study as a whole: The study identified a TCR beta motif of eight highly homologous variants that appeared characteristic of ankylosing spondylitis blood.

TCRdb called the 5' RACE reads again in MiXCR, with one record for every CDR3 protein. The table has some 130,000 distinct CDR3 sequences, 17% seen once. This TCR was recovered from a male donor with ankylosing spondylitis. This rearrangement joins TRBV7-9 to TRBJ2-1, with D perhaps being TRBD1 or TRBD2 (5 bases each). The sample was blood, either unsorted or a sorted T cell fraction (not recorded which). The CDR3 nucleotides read TGTGCCAGCAGCTCGTCCGGGACCGGCTCCTACAATGAGCAGTTCTTC. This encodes CASSSSGTGSYNEQFF.